Following are 13 T cell receptor beta chains from one sample sequenced in a study of siplizumab effects on memory and regulatory T cells. These receptors' antigens are unknown. TCRdb's table, derived via immunoSEQ multiplex PCR, lists solely in-frame clones and lacks some. The repertoire holds over 15,000 clones, with over 45% as singletons. The mixed lymphocyte reaction cells underwent coculture at 37°C for about six days. Material for sequencing was CFSE-low (dividing) CD4+ T cells sorted from an allogeneic mixed lymphocyte reaction. Receptor source: a human donor in good health; the cells came from an allogeneic mixed lymphocyte reaction.

The J gene is TRBJ2-5, the V gene TRBV6-5; tentatively, D is TRBD2 (5 bases). The CDR3 has 12 residues. Germline V gene sequence: CDR1 MNHEY, CDR2 SVGAGI. V was trimmed by 4 bases and J by 5 bases, leaving 8 bases between them. In DNA, the CDR3 is TGTGCCAGCAGTTTCGGGGTCGAGACCCAGTACTTC. Protein product: CASSFGVETQYF.

The chain combines TRBV28 with TRBJ2-7; possible D gene TRBD1, 5 bases. Trimming took off 7 bases at V and 2 bases at J, with 12 bases between the two ends. The CDR3 runs to 13 residues. Per the germline V gene, CDR1 is MDHEN and CDR2 is SYDVKM. The CDR3 nucleotides read TGTGCCAGCATAGGCAGGGCCACCTACGAGCAGTACTTC. It translates to CASIGRATYEQYF.

The rearrangement links TRBV2 to TRBJ2-5, with TRBD1 as a possible D gene (5 bases). Deletions cut 8 bases from V and 4 bases from J, with 11 bases between. Germline CDR1 is SNHLY and CDR2 is FYNNEI. The CDR3 totals 12 residues. The CDR3 spells CASCQGRETQYF. In DNA form, the CDR3 reads TGTGCCAGCTGCCAGGGCCGAGAGACCCAGTACTTC.

The V and J genes are TRBV5-6 and TRBJ1-5; D remains ambiguous. The CDR3 loop spans 14 amino acids. Germline CDR1 is SGHDT and CDR2 is YYEEEE. The V end lost 0 bases, the J end lost 2 bases, and 6 bases lay between the germline ends. The CDR3 DNA follows: TGTGCCAGCAGCTTGGGTCCCGGCAATCAGCCCCAGCATTTT. Amino acid sequence: CASSLGPGNQPQHF.

This clone was observed a single time. The genes are TRBV11-2 and TRBJ2-1; D gene ambiguous. With 5 bases removed from V and 0 bases from J, the gap between germline ends came to 11 bases. The CDR3 totals 15 residues. From germline, CDR1 is SGHAT and CDR2 FQNNGV. The CDR3 region is CASSVMRSSYNEQFF. The CDR3 DNA reads TGTGCCAGCAGCGTTATGCGGAGCTCCTACAATGAGCAGTTCTTC.

This sequence joins TRBV29-1 and TRBJ1-1; 8 bases fit TRBD1. The V and J ends lost 0 bases and 7 bases, in that order; junction bases with no gene match: 4. CDR1 is SQVTM, CDR2 ANQGSEA, per germline. The length of the CDR3 is 13 residues. In DNA form, the CDR3 reads TGCAGCGTTGAAGATGTCAGGGGGCTTGAAGCTTTCTTT. This translates into CSVEDVRGLEAFF.

This clone was seen more than once but under ten times. V and J are TRBV5-1 and TRBJ2-2; D unclear. The V end was cut by 4 bases, the J end by 0 bases, with 19 bases between. The CDR3 covers 18 residues. CDR1 SGHRS and CDR2 YFSETQ come from the germline V gene. CDR3 residues: CASSGWAAVNTNTGELFF. The DNA for the CDR3 is TGCGCCAGCAGCGGGTGGGCAGCCGTCAACACGAACACCGGGGAGCTGTTTTTT.

The chain carries TRBV27 and TRBJ2-7; 7 bases map to TRBD2. Trimming removed 5 bases from V and 3 bases from J; junction bases left unmatched: 4. Germline CDR1 MNHEY, CDR2 SMNVEV (reference sequence). The CDR3 extends over 13 amino acids. CDR3 sequence (DNA): TGTGCCAGCAGTAAACTAGCGTTCTACGAGCAGTACTTC. Amino acid sequence: CASSKLAFYEQYF.

This clone was picked up a small number of times. The chain joins TRBV18 to TRBJ2-7; the match to TRBD1 covers 9 bases. The CDR3 loop spans 16 amino acids. Germline loops: CDR1 KGHSH, CDR2 LQKENI. Trimming removed 4 bases from V and 1 base from J; junction bases left unmatched: 8. The CDR3 bases are TGTGCCAGCTCACGCATAGCCGGGACAGGGTCCTACGAGCAGTACTTC. Amino acid sequence: CASSRIAGTGSYEQYF.

The V gene is TRBV2, the J gene TRBJ1-1; weak D call: TRBD1 (6 bases). This CDR3 region has 14 residues. Per germline, CDR1 SNHLY and CDR2 FYNNEI. Trimming shortened V by 5 bases and J by 5 bases, and 15 bases separated the two germline ends. The CDR3 sequence: CASSLEGVATEAFF. The CDR3 DNA follows: TGTGCCAGCAGTCTGGAGGGGGTAGCTACTGAAGCTTTCTTT.

The rearrangement joins TRBV19 to TRBJ1-5; D gene ambiguous. The CDR3 is made up of 13 amino acids. Trimming pared 5 bases from V and 6 bases from J, leaving 11 bases between. CDR1 is LNHDA and CDR2 is SQIVND in the germline V gene (reference sequence). The CDR3 DNA sequence: TGTGCCAGTAGTTCCGGCTGGGGTCAGCCCCAGCATTTT. This encodes CASSSGWGQPQHF.

V is TRBV6-5 and J is TRBJ1-1; D gene ambiguous. The CDR3 covers 13 residues. The germline V gene encodes CDR1 MNHEY and CDR2 SVGAGI. V was cut by 5 bases and J by 8 bases, with 15 bases left in between. The DNA for the CDR3 is TGTGCCAGCAGTGAAGCAACAGATGGAGAAGCTTTCTTT. Translating it yields CASSEATDGEAFF.

This rearrangement joins TRBV9 to TRBJ2-1; D call uncertain. Germline V gene data show CDR1 as SGDLS and CDR2 as YYNGEE. The CDR3 length is 14 residues. Between the trimmed V and J ends, which lost 0 bases and 5 bases, there was a span of 9 bases. Here the CDR3 DNA reads TGTGCCAGCAGCGTAGATCCATCCAACAATGAGCAGTTCTTC. Translation gives CASSVDPSNNEQFF. Looking up the rest from reference TRBV9 and TRBJ2-1 gives the full variable domain: DSGVTQTPKHLITATGQRVTLRCSPRSGDLSVYWYQQSLDQGLQFLIQYYNGEERAKGNILERFSAQQFPDLHSELNLSSLELGDSALYFCASSVDPSNNEQFFGPGTRLTVL.